Given below is one TCR beta chain in context. Profiling relied on immunoSEQ multiplex PCR, and the TCRdb table lists in-frame clones only, not all of them. Of some 96,000 clones in the sample, about 95% were seen once. The sample belongs to a study of siplizumab effects on memory and regulatory T cells. Germline CDR1 reads SGHTA; CDR2 reads FQGTGA. Losses at the gene ends were 1 base for V and 4 bases for J; bases not matched to a gene: 7. The CDR3 covers 16 residues. This chain joins TRBV7-3 and TRBJ1-1; TRBD1 matches 9 bases. Sequencing used non-Treg CD4+ T cells sorted from blood. This TCR derives from a human donor in good health. The CDR3 region is CASSLNAGQGITEAFF. The DNA of the CDR3 is TGTGCCAGCAGCTTAAATGCGGGACAGGGCATCACTGAAGCTTTCTTT.